The 17 T cell receptor beta chains in this list originate from one sample, sequenced in a study of blood T cell repertoires in COVID-19. The assay was immunoSEQ multiplex PCR, and TCRdb's table has in-frame clones only and misses some. The repertoire holds about 80,000 clones, with around 88% as singletons. Sequencing was done on a sample of peripheral blood. Every receptor here comes from a woman of 80 years or more with acute or convalescent COVID-19.

The chain couples TRBV7-9 to TRBJ2-7; the D gene is possibly TRBD2 (6 bases). CDR1 SEHNR and CDR2 FQNEAQ come from the germline V gene (reference sequence). The CDR3 length is 17 residues. V was clipped by 4 bases and J by 0 bases, with 19 bases between them. The CDR3 sequence is CASSSTGGTGSSYEQYF. The DNA for the CDR3 is TGTGCCAGCAGCTCGACCGGCGGGACGGGAAGCTCCTACGAGCAGTACTTC.

The chain recombines TRBV5-1 with TRBJ2-7; 10 positions match TRBD2. Losses at the gene ends were 4 bases for V and 1 base for J; bases not matched to a gene: 5. The CDR3 contains 15 residues. The germline V gene encodes CDR1 SGHRS and CDR2 YFSETQ. The CDR3 region is CASSALAGGSYEQYF. The CDR3 nucleotides read TGCGCCAGCAGCGCCTTAGCGGGAGGTTCCTACGAGCAGTACTTC.

The rearrangement uses TRBV7-3 and TRBJ2-3; D gene ambiguous. The V gene lost 5 bases and the J gene lost 4 bases, with 10 bases spanning the gap. This CDR3 comprises 13 residues. Germline assignment: CDR1 SGHTA and CDR2 FQGTGA. The CDR3 loop is CASSARGADTQYF. DNA of the CDR3: TGTGCCAGCAGCGCCCGAGGTGCAGATACGCAGTATTTT.

This rearrangement joins TRBV24-1 to TRBJ2-1; the match to TRBD2 covers 13 bases. J lost 5 bases, V lost 7 bases, and 4 bases had no gene match. CDR1 is KGHDR and CDR2 is SFDVKD in the germline V gene. This CDR3 region has 15 residues. This chain's CDR3 is CATREGLAGNNEQFF. As DNA, the CDR3 is TGTGCCACCAGGGAGGGACTAGCGGGAAACAATGAGCAGTTCTTC.

The chain combines TRBV7-6 with TRBJ1-4, with 7 positions matching TRBD1. Trimming cost V 0 bases and J 5 bases; bases outside gene matches: 3. Germline CDR1 SGHVS, CDR2 FNYEAQ. The CDR3 consists of 15 residues. The CDR3 region is CASSLASGGNEKLFF. In DNA form, the CDR3 reads TGTGCCAGCAGCTTAGCGTCAGGGGGGAATGAAAAACTGTTTTTT.

The chain has TRBV15 and TRBJ1-2; TRBD1 matches 8 bases. Germline V gene lookup returns CDR1 LNHNV and CDR2 YYDKDF (reference sequence). V shed 3 bases and J 7 bases; nucleotides not matched to a gene: 10. The CDR3 spans 15 residues. The CDR3 sequence: CATSRPGQELFGYTF. CDR3 bases: TGTGCCACCAGCAGGCCGGGACAGGAATTGTTTGGCTACACCTTC. Full variable domain (missing parts from reference TRBV15 and TRBJ1-2): DAMVIQNPRYQVTQFGKPVTLSCSQTLNHNVMYWYQQKSSQAPKLLFHYYDKDFNNEADTPDNFQSRRPNTSFCFLDIRSPGLGDTAMYLCATSRPGQELFGYTFGSGTRLTVV.

The gene calls are TRBV29-1 and TRBJ2-1, with D perhaps matching TRBD1 (6 bases). V shed 7 bases and J shed 7 bases, with 23 bases lying between them. The CDR3 totals 15 residues. CDR1 and CDR2 (germline): SQVTM, ANQGSEA. The CDR3 loop is CSAAAQGLITNEQFF. In DNA form, the CDR3 reads TGCAGCGCCGCCGCACAGGGTTTGATAACGAATGAGCAGTTCTTC.

The genes are TRBV21-1 and TRBJ2-1; TRBD2 is the table's D call and was not checked against the DNA. TRBV21-1 is a listed pseudogene. The CDR3 sequence is 14 residues long. The CDR3 loop reads CASTSGRSYNEQFF. Here the CDR3 DNA reads TGTGCCAGTACTAGCGGGAGATCCTACAATGAGCAGTTCTTC.

Within the sample, this clone is medium-sized. Other DNA sequences within the sample encode an identical CDR3. The chain combines TRBV27 with TRBJ2-1; D is ambiguous. Trimming took 5 bases from V and 6 from J, leaving 8 bases between them. Germline lookup yields CDR1 MNHEY and CDR2 SMNVEV (reference sequence). The CDR3 runs 12 residues. As DNA, the CDR3 is TGTGCCAGCAGTCTCCCCCCCAATGAGCAGTTCTTC. Its protein is CASSLPPNEQFF.

This clone was recorded only once. The chain employs TRBV2 and TRBJ1-5, with D uncertain. Germline V CDR1 and CDR2: SNHLY, FYNNEI. The CDR3 spans 12 residues. Trimming stripped 5 bases from V and 11 bases from J, with 13 bases between. The CDR3 here is CASSTNSVTQHF. The CDR3 coding sequence is TGTGCCAGCAGTACCAACAGTGTTACCCAGCATTTT.

The V and J genes are TRBV9 and TRBJ1-1; D is unclear. This CDR3 region has 14 residues. CDR1 and CDR2 (germline): SGDLS, YYNGEE. V shed 0 bases and J shed 1 base, with 7 bases lying between them. The CDR3 DNA sequence: TGTGCCAGCAGCGTAGTATCAGGGAACACTGAAGCTTTCTTT. Amino acid sequence: CASSVVSGNTEAFF.

Notes on this clone: Sequence at one end of the junction differs from germline and may be a read error. The rearrangement links TRBV5-6 to TRBJ2-5; D perhaps matches TRBD2 (5 bases). The CDR3 sequence is 15 residues long. Germline V gene lookup returns CDR1 SGHDT and CDR2 YYEEEE. CDR3 amino acids: CASSLAGRFAVQADF. The CDR3 region has the DNA TGTGCCAGCAGCTTGGCCGGCCGATTCGCGGTTCAAGCGGACTTC.

This sequence joins TRBV15 and TRBJ2-1; 8 bases fit TRBD2. The CDR3 consists of 16 residues. V was pared by 4 bases and J by 0 bases, with 5 bases of the junction left unmatched. Germline V gene data show CDR1 as LNHNV and CDR2 as YYDKDF (reference sequence). CDR3 residues: CATSIPGTSSYNEQFF. The DNA of the CDR3 is TGTGCCACCAGCATCCCCGGGACTAGCTCCTACAATGAGCAGTTCTTC.

The chain employs TRBV5-1 and TRBJ1-2; 7 bases fit TRBD1. CDR1 SGHRS and CDR2 YFSETQ come from the germline V gene. There are 15 residues in the CDR3. J gave up 1 base and V 4 bases, and 7 bases lay outside the gene matches. The CDR3 spells CASSTGTAINYGYTF. CDR3 DNA sequence: TGCGCCAGCAGCACAGGGACAGCGATTAACTATGGCTACACCTTC. Complete variable domain (other parts from reference TRBV5-1 and TRBJ1-2): KAGVTQTPRYLIKTRGQQVTLSCSPISGHRSVSWYQQTPGQGLQFLFEYFSETQRNKGNFPGRFSGRQFSNSRSEMNVSTLELGDSALYLCASSTGTAINYGYTFGSGTRLTVV.

The rearrangement joins TRBV5-4 to TRBJ2-7, with a weak D call TRBD2 (7 bases). CDR1 is SGHNT, CDR2 YYREEE, per germline (reference sequence). Trimming pared 1 base from V and 7 bases from J, leaving 15 bases between. The CDR3 runs to 14 residues. CDR3 nucleotides: TGTGCCAGCAGCTTGAGTGGGGGGGCGGGTGAGCAGTACTTC. Translation gives CASSLSGGAGEQYF. Variable domain in full (rest from reference TRBV5-4 and TRBJ2-7): ETGVTQSPTHLIKTRGQQVTLRCSSQSGHNTVSWYQQALGQGPQFIFQYYREEENGRGNFPPRFSGLQFPNYSSELNVNALELDDSALYLCASSLSGGAGEQYFGPGTRLTVT.

The chain recombines TRBV19 with TRBJ2-2; 9 bases fit TRBD2. The V gene's germline CDR1 is LNHDA and CDR2 SQIVND (reference sequence). There are 15 residues in the CDR3. J lost 3 bases, V lost 5 bases, and 4 bases had no gene match. The CDR3 nucleotides read TGTGCCAGTAGTTTACTAGCGGGTTACACCGGGGAGCTGTTTTTT. Residues: CASSLLAGYTGELFF.

V usage is TRBV5-6 and J usage is TRBJ1-1, with TRBD1 matching over 10 bases. Germline trimming cut 6 bases from V and 1 base from J; bases unmatched to any gene: 6. The CDR3 sequence is 15 residues long. Germline CDR1 reads SGHDT; CDR2 reads YYEEEE. The CDR3 DNA reads as TGTGCCAGCACCCTCCGGACAGGGGGGAACACTGAAGCTTTCTTT. Translation gives CASTLRTGGNTEAFF.